Sequencing of this TCR beta chain was carried out in a study of CD8+CD57+ T cells in acquired aplastic anemia. Genomic DNA constituted the template upon which TCR beta VDJ and CDR3 profiling was performed. TCRdb reanalysed the reads using MiXCR and keeps one entry per CDR3 protein. Among 250,000 to 300,000 distinct CDR3 sequences listed, 55% to 60% were seen once. Overall study results and limits: Patients had around 30 CD8+ CDR3 sequences in common with controls (the shared set).

Notes on this clonotype: Its specificity is not known.

The material sequenced was sorted CD4+, CD8+, or CD8+CD57+ T cells (not recorded which) from PBMCs. The clonotype was recovered from a human donor with severe aplastic anemia or a healthy control (not recorded which).

CDR3 in amino acids: CATSRAGGRDYGYTF. CDR3 sequence (DNA): TGTGCCACCAGCAGAGCTGGCGGGCGCGACTATGGCTACACCTTC. The chain combines TRBV15 with TRBJ1-2; no reliable D call. This CDR3 has 15 residues. Germline V gives CDR1 LNHNV, CDR2 YYDKDF (reference sequence). Trimming removed 1 base at V and 3 bases at J, with 12 bases between.